Here is one TCR beta chain with its context. With 4 bases removed from V and 2 bases from J, the gap between germline ends came to 14 bases. Germline CDR1 and CDR2: LGHNA and YNFKEQ. This CDR3 is built from 16 residues. Participant age was roughly 18 to 90 years, and participants resided in 24 US areas. Recovery among Cohort 3 donors was established by two negative PCRs, clearance, or symptom resolution. The data stem from a study of blood T cell repertoires in COVID-19. Across the whole study: The United States, Italy and Spain provided the acute and convalescent COVID-19 samples. Sources were T cells, B-cell-depleted T cells, or PBMCs; the material itself was cDNA or gDNA.

TCRdb's copy holds only in-frame clones and misses some; the assay was immunoSEQ multiplex PCR. The sample lists about 500,000 clones; about 85% were seen once. This clonotype was sampled from a woman between 18 and 29 years old who had recovered from COVID-19. V gene TRBV4-2 combines with J gene TRBJ1-4; tentatively, D is TRBD1 (6 bases). Input material: PBMCs or T cells enriched from blood (not recorded which). The CDR3 DNA is TGTGCCAGCAGCCGCGAACCCAGGGGCACTAATGAAAAACTGTTTTTT. The encoded protein is CASSREPRGTNEKLFF.